A selection of T cell receptor beta chains follows, all from one sample in a study of shared clonotypes between healthy human individuals. Generated by immunoSEQ multiplex PCR, the TCRdb table keeps only in-frame clones and is missing some. The sample consists of around 530,000 clones, around 78% of them appearing once. Sequencing used PBMCs. These receptors were obtained from a middle-aged woman in good health. Some clones in this sample may be carry-over from other donors' samples. Each CDR3 is given with its conserved first and last residue. D genes are given only for firm matches. The size entry is marked missing in some rows and otherwise reads once, few, many or a size class.

clone size	D gene	J gene	V gene	CDR3 length	CDR3 protein
.	TRBD2	.	TRBV9	13	CASSDRLAAEQYF
.	.	TRBJ1-2	TRBV7-2	11	CASSKDRTHTF
few	TRBD1	TRBJ1-1	TRBV10-3	12	CAISPTGGEAFF
.	.	TRBJ1-2	TRBV28	14	CASSLRGPNYGYTF
.	TRBD1	TRBJ1-2	TRBV14	15	CASSQGRGRPNGYTF
few	.	TRBJ2-7	TRBV7-2	12	CASSPRRGEQYF
.	TRBD1	TRBJ2-7	TRBV10-3	13	CATVRDSSYEQYF
.	TRBD2	TRBJ2-7	TRBV7-2	16	CASSSSAGLAGTATYF
.	TRBD1	TRBJ2-7	TRBV7-2	15	CASSSSGTASYEQYF
.	TRBD2	TRBJ2-1	TRBV5-4	14	CASSLGGRRERQFF
.	.	TRBJ2-2	TRBV4-3	14	CASSQDHLTGELFF
.	.	TRBJ1-3	TRBV18	15	CASSLDGGSGNTIYF
.	.	TRBJ2-7	TRBV7-9	14	CASSLGGGSYEQYF
.	TRBD2	TRBJ2-7	TRBV4-1	16	CASSRGLAGGPSEQYF
.	.	TRBJ1-2	TRBV27	15	CASSSTGIPLEGYTF
.	.	TRBJ2-5	TRBV29-1	11	CSGGLGETQYF
.	TRBD1	TRBJ1-2	TRBV5-4	15	CASSPTGTGIYGYTF
.	.	TRBJ2-7	TRBV28	11	CASQGTYEQYF
.	.	TRBJ2-1	TRBV7-9	12	CASRLGDNEQFF
medium-sized	.	TRBJ1-5	TRBV2	13	CASSFAGDQPQHF
.	.	TRBJ1-1	TRBV28	15	CASSQPYRLNTEAFF
.	.	TRBJ2-7	TRBV30	12	CACWGVYNEQYF
.	.	TRBJ2-7	TRBV11-2	13	CASSPTSTFEQYF
.	.	TRBJ2-2	TRBV6-6	13	CASSYLLAGELFF
.	.	TRBJ2-2	TRBV7-3	17	CASSPRRLATNTGELFF
few	.	TRBJ1-1	TRBV27	15	CASSFIQGRGTEAFF
.	TRBD2	TRBJ2-7	TRBV27	14	CASKTGTTTYEQYF
.	TRBD1	TRBJ2-2	TRBV7-8	15	CASSPRRGRTGELFF
.	.	TRBJ1-2	TRBV28	12	CASSLSTGQNTF
.	.	.	TRBV5-3	14	CARSCPTRRSEQYF
.	TRBD2	.	TRBV7-9	15	CASSTWTSGTHEQYF
once	.	TRBJ2-2	TRBV12-5	14	CASGLSANTGELFF
.	TRBD1	TRBJ1-4	TRBV18	16	CASSQDRAATNEKLFF
.	TRBD1	TRBJ1-4	TRBV5-6	17	CASRRGGPGQGHEKLFF
once	.	TRBJ1-1	TRBV6-6	15	CASSRVEGGNTEAFF
.	TRBD1	TRBJ1-2	TRBV27	18	CASSLSFRQGARNYGYTF
once	.	TRBJ1-2	TRBV6-1	12	CASQGVLYGYTF
.	TRBD1	TRBJ2-7	TRBV15	15	CATSIRTGGTDEQYF
.	TRBD1	TRBJ2-1	TRBV7-3	13	CASSEGQGNEQFF
.	TRBD2	TRBJ2-7	TRBV10-2	16	CASSDPGLAGPYEQYF
.	TRBD2	TRBJ2-3	TRBV28	16	CASRLELAGGTDTQYF
.	.	TRBJ1-5	TRBV28	12	CASSLRQLKAHF
.	.	TRBJ1-1	TRBV6-1	14	CASSVETADTEAFF
.	.	TRBJ1-4	TRBV7-9	11	CASSSSEKLFF
.	.	TRBJ1-2	TRBV5-1	16	CASSLEPIQGDYGYTF
.	.	TRBJ1-2	TRBV27	14	CASSFSSRKRGYTF
.	.	TRBJ1-2	TRBV7-2	12	CASSLASQGYTF
.	.	TRBJ2-4	TRBV30	14	CAWRSRLVYDIQYF
.	TRBD1	TRBJ1-4	TRBV10-3	15	CAIGMGRGQDEKLFF
.	.	TRBJ2-7	TRBV5-1	11	CASSLEGPQYF
.	.	TRBJ2-2	TRBV11-2	15	CASNELTGVTGELFF